These 28 T cell receptor beta chains were sequenced from one sample in a study of long-term antiretroviral therapy in people with HIV. The libraries were made with immunoSEQ v3.0 at survey level. The method was immunoSEQ multiplex PCR; TCRdb's version includes in-frame clones alone and lacks a portion of them. The sample yields 10,000 to 13,000 clones, around 83% seen once. Sequencing was performed on unsorted PBMCs, taken 1.2 years after starting antiretroviral therapy. The receptor source for this set is a man aged 35 to 55 with HIV.

V gene TRBV4-3 combines with J gene TRBJ2-3; D tentatively reads TRBD1 or TRBD2 (5 bases each). From germline, CDR1 is LGHNA and CDR2 YSLEER. This CDR3 has 21 residues. Trimming took 0 bases from V and 1 from J, leaving 26 bases between them. In DNA, the CDR3 is TGCGCCAGCAGCCAAGATCAATGGGGCTCTATCGGGGAAAAAGGCACAGATACGCAGTATTTT. Amino acid sequence: CASSQDQWGSIGEKGTDTQYF.

This chain uses TRBV30 with TRBJ1-2; tentative D call: TRBD1 (6 bases). The ends were cut back, 0 bases at V and 8 bases at J, with 7 bases in the middle. Germline V gene lookup returns CDR1 GTSNPN and CDR2 SVGIG (reference sequence). The CDR3 covers 11 residues. CDR3 in DNA: TGTGCCTGGAGTGTAGGGGGGGGCTACACCTTC. Translating it yields CAWSVGGGYTF.

The V and J genes are TRBV19 and TRBJ2-3; D is uncertain. The CDR3 has 13 amino acids. V was trimmed by 3 bases and J by 4 bases, leaving 8 bases between them. Germline V gene sequence: CDR1 LNHDA, CDR2 SQIVND (reference sequence). Here the CDR3 reads CASSIALPDTQYF. For the CDR3, the DNA is TGTGCCAGTAGTATTGCTCTCCCAGATACGCAGTATTTT.

V and J are TRBV7-2 and TRBJ1-1; the D gene is possibly TRBD1 (5 bases). The CDR3 consists of 14 residues. CDR1 is SGHTA, CDR2 FQGNSA, per germline. V was pared by 1 base and J by 5 bases, with 11 bases between. CDR3 sequence (DNA): TGTGCCAGCAGCTTAGGGGGGGGGTGGACTGAAGCTTTCTTT. As protein: CASSLGGGWTEAFF.

This chain connects TRBV5-6 to TRBJ1-1, with D perhaps matching TRBD1 (5 bases). V gave up 1 base and J gave up 4 bases, with 17 bases separating them. Germline V gene sequence: CDR1 SGHDT, CDR2 YYEEEE. The CDR3 is 16 residues long. In DNA, the CDR3 is TGTGCCAGCAGCTTGTTTGGCAGAGGGGCCGCCACTGAAGCTTTCTTT. Amino acids: CASSLFGRGAATEAFF.

This chain connects TRBV5-1 to TRBJ1-3, with D uncertain. The length of the CDR3 is 13 residues. Germline V lookup: CDR1 SGHRS, CDR2 YFSETQ. The V end lost 6 bases, the J end lost 4 bases, and 11 bases lay between the germline ends. CDR3 protein: CASTSGSGNTIYF. CDR3 in DNA: TGCGCCAGCACGAGCGGGTCCGGAAACACCATATATTTT.

This chain uses TRBV20-1 with TRBJ2-7; TRBD2 is a possible D gene (5 bases). Germline loops: CDR1 DFQATT, CDR2 SNEGSKA (reference sequence). V was pared by 3 bases and J by 10 bases, with 13 bases between. This CDR3 spans 11 amino acids. The CDR3 region has the DNA TGCAGTGCTAGTGACCGAGCGGCTCAGTACTTC. Translating gives CSASDRAAQYF.

The J gene is TRBJ2-1, the V gene TRBV5-1; D is possibly TRBD2 (5 bases). V lost 3 bases and J 4 bases, leaving 11 bases between the germline ends. CDR1 and CDR2 from the germline V gene are SGHRS and YFSETQ. The CDR3 runs to 14 residues. The DNA for the CDR3 is TGCGCCAGCAGCTCTGGTGGACTGTACAATGAGCAGTTCTTC. Translated: CASSSGGLYNEQFF.

This chain links TRBV7-7 with TRBJ2-5; no clear D gene. V gave up 1 base and J gave up 2 bases, with 14 bases separating them. In germline, CDR1 is SSHAT, CDR2 FNYEAQ (reference sequence). The CDR3 sequence is 16 residues long. The CDR3, as DNA: TGTGCCAGCAGCTTAGATTCGGCAGCTACGCAAGAGACCCAGTACTTC. The encoded protein is CASSLDSAATQETQYF.

The V and J genes are TRBV27 and TRBJ2-7, with 7 bases lining up with TRBD1. The CDR3 spans 13 residues. Per the germline V gene, CDR1 is MNHEY and CDR2 is SMNVEV (reference sequence). Trimming removed 6 bases from V and 6 bases from J; junction bases left unmatched: 8. The CDR3 DNA follows: TGTGCCAGCAGCCTCGGACAGGCCGGCGAGCAGTACTTC. This gives the protein CASSLGQAGEQYF.

The chain uses TRBV5-1 and TRBJ2-7; the match to TRBD1 covers 8 bases. The CDR3 runs to 15 residues. The germline V gene has CDR1 SGHRS and CDR2 YFSETQ. With V trimmed by 4 bases and J by 5 bases, 11 bases remained unmatched. CDR3 amino acids: CASSLRQGSLDEQYF. The CDR3 nucleotides are TGCGCCAGCAGCCTCCGACAGGGGAGCTTGGACGAGCAGTACTTC.

The chain links TRBV6-5 to TRBJ2-7; 8 bases align to TRBD1. Trimming took 4 bases from V and 4 from J; bases not matched to a gene: 6. The CDR3 covers 14 residues. CDR1 is MNHEY, CDR2 SVGAGI, per germline. The CDR3 DNA reads TGTGCCAGCAGTTTCACCCGACAGGGGTACGAGCAGTACTTC. Its translation: CASSFTRQGYEQYF.

This chain connects TRBV25-1 to TRBJ2-5; TRBD1 matches 9 bases. The CDR3 has 17 amino acids. Germline CDR1 is MGHDK and CDR2 is SYGVNS. J lost 2 bases, V lost 6 bases, and 13 bases had no gene match. As DNA, the CDR3 is TGTGCCAGCAGCCCAGCGCCGGGACAGGGAGGGCAAGAGACCCAGTACTTC. Protein product: CASSPAPGQGGQETQYF.

This chain joins TRBV11-2 and TRBJ2-2, with D unresolved. The CDR3 length is 14 residues. Trimming pared 0 bases from V and 3 bases from J, leaving 5 bases between. The germline gives CDR1 SGHAT, CDR2 FQNNGV. As DNA, the CDR3 is TGTGCCAGCAGCTTAGACCCCTACACCGGGGAGCTGTTTTTT. This encodes CASSLDPYTGELFF.

This clone appeared a single time. The chain joins TRBV28 to TRBJ1-4, with 7 bases matching TRBD1. Germline CDR1 and CDR2: MDHEN and SYDVKM. The CDR3 consists of 15 residues. J gave up 7 bases and V 5 bases, and 10 bases lay outside the gene matches. In DNA, the CDR3 is TGTGCCAGCAGTCATACACAGGGGCAGGGTGAAAAACTGTTTTTT. It specifies CASSHTQGQGEKLFF. Full variable domain (remainder filled in from reference TRBV28 and TRBJ1-4): DVKVTQSSRYLVKRTGEKVFLECVQDMDHENMFWYRQDPGLGLRLIYFSYDVKMKEKGDIPEGYSVSREKKERFSLILESASTNQTSMYLCASSHTQGQGEKLFFGSGTQLSVL.

The chain employs TRBV19 and TRBJ1-2, with 9 bases matching TRBD1. Germline values: CDR1 LNHDA, CDR2 SQIVND (reference sequence). The CDR3 spans 14 residues. V was pared by 4 bases and J by 5 bases, with 5 bases of the junction left unmatched. The CDR3 nucleotides are TGTGCCAGTAGTACCGACAGGGGGGCTTATGGCTACACCTTC. It specifies CASSTDRGAYGYTF.

The chain joins TRBV5-1 to TRBJ1-4; tentatively, D is TRBD1 (5 bases). The CDR3 totals 12 residues. The V end was cut by 1 base, the J end by 8 bases, with 6 bases between. In germline, CDR1 is SGHRS, CDR2 YFSETQ. CDR3 nucleotide sequence: TGCGCCAGCAGCTTGCGGGGCGAAAAACTGTTTTTT. This gives the protein CASSLRGEKLFF.

The chain has TRBV15 and TRBJ1-1; D is possibly TRBD1 (5 bases). This CDR3 contains 13 residues. V shed 3 bases and J shed 4 bases, with 9 bases lying between them. Germline CDR1 reads LNHNV; CDR2 reads YYDKDF (reference sequence). CDR3 coding DNA: TGTGCCACCAGCAGTGTGGGGGGCACTGAAGCTTTCTTT. It translates to CATSSVGGTEAFF.

This chain connects TRBV4-2 to TRBJ2-5; 12 bases match TRBD2. Trimming removed 0 bases from V and 4 bases from J; junction bases left unmatched: 9. The CDR3 is 18 amino acids. Germline V gene sequence: CDR1 LGHNA, CDR2 YNFKEQ. The CDR3 DNA sequence: TGTGCCAGCAGCCAAGAAAGGCTAGCGGGGGGGGCCTCAGAGACCCAGTACTTC. Encoded protein: CASSQERLAGGASETQYF.

CDR3 sequence (DNA): TGTGCCACCAGCAGATTCGGACAGGGCTCTGGGGCCAACGTCCTGACTTTC. Encoded protein: CATSRFGQGSGANVLTF. This chain connects TRBV15 to TRBJ2-6, with 8 bases fitting TRBD1. Looked up from germline, CDR1 is LNHNV and CDR2 is YYDKDF (reference sequence). This CDR3 is 17 amino acids long. Trimming at V came to 2 bases and at J to 0 bases, leaving 3 bases not matched to a gene.

The chain carries TRBV11-3 and TRBJ2-3; TRBD1 or TRBD2 may be the D gene (6 bases each). This CDR3 region has 15 residues. CDR1 and CDR2 from the germline V gene are SGHNT and YENEEA. V was trimmed by 4 bases and J by 1 base, leaving 12 bases between them. CDR3 nucleotides: TGTGCCAGCAGCTCCTCGGGGGCCCGCACAGATACGCAGTATTTT. Protein product: CASSSSGARTDTQYF.

This sequence joins TRBV5-8 and TRBJ2-2, with a weak D call TRBD1 (6 bases). V dropped 4 bases and J dropped 4 bases, with 11 bases sitting between them. The CDR3 loop spans 14 amino acids. The germline V gene encodes CDR1 SGHTS and CDR2 YDEGEE. The CDR3 is CASSARTATGELFF. Here the CDR3 DNA reads TGTGCCAGCAGCGCGAGGACAGCCACCGGGGAGCTGTTTTTT.

The CDR3 bases are TGTGCCAGCAGCATACTAGCGGGGGGGCCCACAGATACGCAGTATTTT. Protein sequence: CASSILAGGPTDTQYF. The gene calls are TRBV27 and TRBJ2-3; 13 bases are a match to TRBD2. The CDR3 runs to 16 residues. Germline assignment: CDR1 MNHEY and CDR2 SMNVEV (reference sequence). Germline trimming cut 6 bases from V and 2 bases from J; bases unmatched to any gene: 5.

V gene TRBV28 combines with J gene TRBJ2-7; TRBD2 matches 14 bases. The length of the CDR3 is 14 residues. Looked up from germline, CDR1 is MDHEN and CDR2 is SYDVKM. The V segment lost 5 bases and the J segment 6 bases; nucleotides outside the gene matches: 3. The CDR3 loop is CASSVTSGGGEQYF. CDR3 bases: TGTGCCAGCAGTGTGACTAGCGGGGGGGGCGAGCAGTACTTC.

J is TRBJ1-4 and V is TRBV25-1, with a possible D match to TRBD1 (5 bases). This CDR3 is 15 amino acids long. Germline V gene data show CDR1 as MGHDK and CDR2 as SYGVNS. V was trimmed by 0 bases and J by 8 bases, leaving 13 bases between them. The CDR3 here is CASSEYRWGGEKLFF. CDR3 bases: TGTGCCAGCAGTGAATACAGGTGGGGCGGGGAAAAACTGTTTTTT.

This chain links TRBV9 with TRBJ2-7; D remains unclear. V shed 4 bases and J shed 4 bases, with 12 bases lying between them. This CDR3 is 13 amino acids long. The germline V gene encodes CDR1 SGDLS and CDR2 YYNGEE. The CDR3 DNA reads as TGTGCCAGCAGCTTTGGCCCCCAGTACGAGCAGTACTTC. Its translation: CASSFGPQYEQYF.

The chain carries TRBV7-6 and TRBJ1-4; 10 nucleotides agree with TRBD1. Germline loops: CDR1 SGHVS, CDR2 FNYEAQ. This CDR3 contains 16 residues. The ends lost 5 bases at V and 8 bases at J; junction bases unmatched: 11. The CDR3 DNA is TGTGCCAGCAGCGCAGTCCCGGGACAGGGGAACGAAAAACTGTTTTTT. Protein product: CASSAVPGQGNEKLFF. Filled out from reference TRBV7-6 and TRBJ1-4, the complete variable domain reads GAGVSQSPRYKVTKRGQDVALRCDPISGHVSLYWYRQALGQGPEFLTYFNYEAQQDKSGLPNDRFSAERPEGSISTLTIQRTEQRDSAMYRCASSAVPGQGNEKLFFGSGTQLSVL.

This chain uses TRBV6-6 with TRBJ1-6, with no clear D. This CDR3 has 16 residues. Germline V CDR1 and CDR2: MNHNY, SVGAGI (reference sequence). V lost 0 bases and J 6 bases, leaving 12 bases between the germline ends. The CDR3 spells CASSYSHLFPNSPLHF. CDR3 nucleotides: TGTGCCAGCAGTTACTCGCACCTCTTTCCTAATTCACCCCTCCACTTT.